This entry concerns a single T cell receptor beta chain. Its matching antigen is unknown. Germline loops: CDR1 MDHEN, CDR2 SYDVKM. The CDR3 is 15 residues long. These data belong to a study of OX40 agonist ivuxolimab in advanced cancers. On the study more broadly: Patients were given ivuxolimab, an antibody that agonizes OX40 (CD134). Study-wide findings and caveats: Expanded clones belonging to CD8+ T cells outnumbered, on average, those of CD4+. The 0.1-3.0 mg/kg partial responders had among the lowest clonal expansion.

The protocol was immunoSEQ multiplex PCR, while the TCRdb copy is restricted to in-frame clones and leaves out a portion. The sample carries 65,000 to 75,000 clones, around 89% recorded once. The genes are TRBV28 and TRBJ2-5; a weak D match, TRBD2 (6 bases). Near its end, the DNA agrees better with TRBJ2-7, so the J call may be wrong. This receptor was identified in an adult with an advanced solid tumor such as melanoma, head and neck, liver or kidney cancer. The specimen was CD4+ or CD8+ T cells sorted from blood, collected in a trial of the OX40 agonist ivuxolimab. The CDR3 bases are TGTGCCAGCACGGGCCCTAGTGCGGGAAGATACGAGCAGTACTTC. Amino acids: CASTGPSAGRYEQYF.